This TCR beta chain originates from a study of blood T cell repertoires in COVID-19 (dated by TCRdb to the early 2020s). About the investigation overall: Samples covering the acute and convalescent phases of COVID-19 were provided by collaborators in the United States, Italy and Spain. Sample metadata almost always included a de-identified subject ID, COVID-19 status, age in years and sex. The repertoires were made available in a free public database intended to serve as a resource for research on the immune response to SARS-CoV-2. The dataset comprised deeply sampled blood TCRbeta repertoires from subjects exposed to, actively infected with, or recovered from COVID-19. The prospective study material was composed of cDNA or gDNA derived from T cells, B-cell-depleted T cells, or PBMCs. Samples were obtained from the ongoing ImmuneRACE study (first 160 participants) and from about 1,300 subjects provided by 6 global collaborators. Where available, HLA class I and class II types were taken from metadata supplied by the sample provider and were not determined by assay-based typing.

The immunoSEQ Assay, a bias-controlled multiplex PCR, was used to amplify TCRbeta CDR3 regions from genomic DNA. The source study handled its data this way. Nucleated cell counts per sample were estimated from amplification of reference gene primers within the assay. To quantify the absolute abundance of each unique TCRbeta CDR3 rearrangement, sequence reads were collapsed and filtered. For each sample, productive Simpson clonality was calculated by taking the square root of Simpson's diversity index across productive rearrangements. As stored in TCRdb, this immuneACCESS dataset retains in-frame rearrangements with V and J assigned. A fraction of the clones does not appear; measured against another copy, unresolved V genes explain less than half of the discrepancy, and the remainder lacks a known reason. V and J calls and clone size follow that table, whereas D and trimming were derived from the DNA. This sample lists more than 200,000 clones; about 86% were detected once. Of the sample, roughly 10% falls within the top ten clones.

As regards this clone: This clone's antigen is unknown. Within one base of it there is no much larger clone, and no base qualities were kept.

The full study reports these points: How much clinical and demographic metadata was included differed by source and by participant, and the metadata was provided uncurated.

One collaborating source in Seattle enrolled patients while the patients were actively infected and followed the patients over time throughout the course of disease. The collaborating institutions used their own protocols to collect whole blood in K2EDTA tubes. For TCRbeta analysis, collaborators shipped samples in one of three forms: frozen whole blood, isolated PBMCs, or DNA extracted from either of those sample types. The source of this sequence is a woman in her forties or fifties with COVID-19, enrolled during active disease. Source material: peripheral blood.

The DNA sequence follows: TGTGCCAGCAGCTTCCAGGGGGGACGGGCTCGCTCCTACAATGAGCAGTTCTTC. Translated, it gives CASSFQGGRARSYNEQFF. The chain was built from TRBV7-2 and TRBJ2-1, with TRBD1 tentatively as D gene (7 bases match). For CDR1 and CDR2, the germline V gene lists SGHTA and FQGNSA. Between the V and J ends, shortened by 3 bases and 0 bases respectively, the junction contains 18 bases. From cysteine to phenylalanine, the CDR3 is 18 amino acids long. Only CDR3 DNA remains: 54 bases, in frame from the first base.